The 18 T cell receptor beta chains below all came from one sample that was sequenced in a study of Ad26.COV2.S vaccination and SARS-CoV-2 variants. This sample's treatment: 15 to 20 received Ad26.COV2.S at low or high dose, single or two shots; about 5 received placebo; per-sample allocation not given. Each sample was drawn 63 days after the first injection (of vaccine or placebo). Assay used: immunoSEQ multiplex PCR; TCRdb lists only in-frame clones, some missing. This table has 350,000 to 500,000 clones, over 75% appearing once. The source material was peripheral blood, sampled in a trial of Ad26.COV2.S vaccine versus placebo. Receptors were obtained from a person aged 18-65 years who received the Ad26.COV2.S COVID-19 vaccine or a placebo.

The V gene is TRBV2, the J gene TRBJ2-5; D remains unclear. The length of the CDR3 is 13 residues. Germline V gives CDR1 SNHLY, CDR2 FYNNEI. The ends were cut back, 3 bases at V and 8 bases at J, with 13 bases in the middle. CDR3 region: CASSDVGKSTQYF. In nucleotides, the CDR3 is TGTGCCAGCAGTGACGTAGGGAAGAGCACCCAGTACTTC.

The chain joins TRBV19 to TRBJ2-1; D is possibly TRBD1 (6 bases). The V end was cut by 3 bases, the J end by 4 bases, with 10 bases between. The CDR3 is 14 amino acids. CDR1 and CDR2 from the germline V gene are LNHDA and SQIVND (reference sequence). CDR3 in DNA: TGTGCCAGTAGTATGTCAGGGGATTACAATGAGCAGTTCTTC. Amino acid sequence: CASSMSGDYNEQFF. Together with reference TRBV19 and TRBJ2-1, the CDR3 gives the full variable domain: DGGITQSPKYLFRKEGQNVTLSCEQNLNHDAMYWYRQDPGQGLRLIYYSQIVNDFQKGDIAEGYSVSREKKESFPLTVTSAQKNPTAFYLCASSMSGDYNEQFFGPGTRLTVL.

J is TRBJ1-3 and V is TRBV5-1; 8 bases are shared with TRBD1. Germline trimming cut 4 bases from V and 3 bases from J; bases unmatched to any gene: 9. The CDR3 is 16 amino acids. The germline V gene has CDR1 SGHRS and CDR2 YFSETQ. CDR3 protein: CASSGDDRGHGNTIYF. CDR3 DNA: TGCGCCAGCAGCGGAGATGACAGGGGACATGGAAACACCATATATTTT.

J is TRBJ1-6 and V is TRBV5-6; D may be TRBD1 (6 bases). Between the trimmed V and J ends, which lost 0 bases and 8 bases, there was a span of 9 bases. The CDR3 has 14 amino acids. Germline lookup yields CDR1 SGHDT and CDR2 YYEEEE. CDR3 protein: CASSLGRGDSPLHF. In DNA form, the CDR3 reads TGTGCCAGCAGCTTGGGCAGGGGAGATTCACCCCTCCACTTT.

The chain couples TRBV4-2 to TRBJ2-1; D gene ambiguous. Germline CDR1 LGHNA, CDR2 YNFKEQ. The CDR3 consists of 12 residues. V was cut by 3 bases and J by 12 bases, with 12 bases left in between. CDR3 DNA sequence: TGTGCCAGCAGCCAGGCACAGCGCGGGCAGTTCTTC. Translating it yields CASSQAQRGQFF.

DNA for the CDR3: TGTGCCAGCAGCCCCTGGACTAGCGGGAGTAGCACAGATACGCAGTATTTT. The encoded protein is CASSPWTSGSSTDTQYF. This rearrangement joins TRBV7-8 to TRBJ2-3, with 13 bases fitting TRBD2. The germline CDR1 and CDR2 sequences are SGHVS and FQNEAQ. The trim removed 5 bases at V and 0 bases at J, leaving 5 bases unmatched. The CDR3 totals 17 residues.

The CDR3 DNA sequence: TGTGCCAGCAGCCTTAAGCGGGATTTCGCAGATACGCAGTATTTT. This codes for CASSLKRDFADTQYF. The chain recombines TRBV5-4 with TRBJ2-3, with 7 positions matching TRBD2. Trimming removed 4 bases from V and 4 bases from J; junction bases left unmatched: 9. The CDR3 totals 15 residues. The germline CDR1 and CDR2 sequences are SGHNT and YYREEE (reference sequence).

V and J are TRBV20-1 and TRBJ2-3; D is unresolved. Germline V gene sequence: CDR1 DFQATT, CDR2 SNEGSKA (reference sequence). V was trimmed by 3 bases and J by 5 bases, leaving 6 bases between them. The CDR3 length is 11 residues. The CDR3 spells CSASWRDTQYF. CDR3 in DNA: TGCAGTGCTAGTTGGCGAGATACGCAGTATTTT.

There are a few counts of this clone. The CDR3 region has the DNA TGTGCCAGCAGCTTAGCAGGGGGGGAAGGTCAGCCCCAGCATTTT. Translation gives CASSLAGGEGQPQHF. The rearrangement uses TRBV7-9 and TRBJ1-5; TRBD1 is a possible D gene (6 bases). CDR3 length: 15 amino acids. V lost 0 bases and J lost 6, with 12 bases in between. Per germline, CDR1 SEHNR and CDR2 FQNEAQ (reference sequence).

The V gene is TRBV5-4, the J gene TRBJ2-2, with 7 bases aligning to TRBD1. Germline CDR1 SGHNT, CDR2 YYREEE (reference sequence). Losses at the gene ends were 5 bases for V and 7 bases for J; bases not matched to a gene: 2. This CDR3 is 12 amino acids long. CDR3 DNA: TGTGCCAGCAGTAGGGACAGCGGGGAGCTGTTTTTT. It codes for CASSRDSGELFF. Variable domain in full (rest from reference TRBV5-4 and TRBJ2-2): ETGVTQSPTHLIKTRGQQVTLRCSSQSGHNTVSWYQQALGQGPQFIFQYYREEENGRGNFPPRFSGLQFPNYSSELNVNALELDDSALYLCASSRDSGELFFGEGSRLTVL.

In its sample, this clone was seen once. The rearrangement joins TRBV19 to TRBJ1-4, with 10 bases aligning to TRBD1. This CDR3 has 18 amino acids. After removal of 8 bases from V and 8 bases from J, the junction contained 20 bases not matched to a gene. CDR1 is LNHDA and CDR2 is SQIVND in the germline V gene (reference sequence). The CDR3 bases are TGTGCCAGTCGACTGGGACAGGGGTTTTCCCTTTATAGGGAAAAACTGTTTTTT. This codes for CASRLGQGFSLYREKLFF. Combining the CDR3 with reference TRBV19 and TRBJ1-4 gives the whole variable domain DGGITQSPKYLFRKEGQNVTLSCEQNLNHDAMYWYRQDPGQGLRLIYYSQIVNDFQKGDIAEGYSVSREKKESFPLTVTSAQKNPTAFYLCASRLGQGFSLYREKLFFGSGTQLSVL.

The chain links TRBV4-1 to TRBJ2-1; a weak D match, TRBD1 (5 bases). CDR1 is MGHRA, CDR2 YSYEKL, per germline. Trimming shortened V by 0 bases and J by 4 bases, and 10 bases separated the two germline ends. The CDR3 spans 15 residues. For the CDR3, the DNA is TGCGCCAGCAGCCAAGAAGTACAGGATTACAATGAGCAGTTCTTC. Translated: CASSQEVQDYNEQFF.

The chain links TRBV25-1 to TRBJ2-3, with D perhaps matching TRBD2 (6 bases). CDR3 length equals 15 residues. Germline CDR1 is MGHDK and CDR2 is SYGVNS. V was pared by 4 bases and J by 0 bases, with 11 bases between. The CDR3 here is CASSVLGSSTDTQYF. The CDR3 region has the DNA TGTGCCAGCAGTGTCCTCGGGAGCAGCACAGATACGCAGTATTTT.

This clone was counted between two and nine times. V gene TRBV19 combines with J gene TRBJ2-7; 10 positions agree with TRBD1. CDR1 and CDR2 from the germline V gene are LNHDA and SQIVND (reference sequence). The J segment lost 7 bases and the V segment lost 4 bases, leaving 7 bases of the junction unmatched. The CDR3 is 14 amino acids. The CDR3 nucleotides read TGTGCCAGTAGTAACCGACAGGGGGCTGGTGAGCAGTACTTC. Translation gives CASSNRQGAGEQYF.

The V call is TRBV19, the J call TRBJ2-6; D unclear. Per the germline V gene, CDR1 is LNHDA and CDR2 is SQIVND (reference sequence). The CDR3 runs to 13 residues. Trimming took 5 bases from V and 2 from J, leaving 4 bases between them. This CDR3 is CASSFAGANVLTF. The CDR3 DNA reads TGTGCCAGTAGTTTCGCTGGGGCCAACGTCCTGACTTTC.

The chain employs TRBV6-5 and TRBJ1-4; no clear D gene. V gave up 0 bases and J gave up 4 bases, with 3 bases separating them. The CDR3 extends over 13 amino acids. Germline CDR1 and CDR2: MNHEY and SVGAGI. In DNA, the CDR3 is TGTGCCAGCAGTTACTCCAGTAATGAAAAACTGTTTTTT. Amino acid sequence: CASSYSSNEKLFF.

Turning to this clone: A read error may produce the germline difference seen at one junction end. The V call is TRBV13, the J call TRBJ2-5; D is ambiguous. Per the germline V gene, CDR1 is PRHDT and CDR2 is FYEKMQ (reference sequence). The CDR3 loop spans 13 amino acids. CDR3 coding DNA: TGTGCCAGCAGCGGGCAGGATCAAGGGACCCAGTACTTC. Translated, it gives CASSGQDQGTQYF.

This chain uses TRBV4-3 with TRBJ1-6, with D possibly matching TRBD1 (5 bases). Trimming removed 8 bases at V and 7 bases at J, with 15 bases between. The CDR3 length is 14 residues. Per germline, CDR1 LGHNA and CDR2 YSLEER. The CDR3: CASSAQGVNSPLHF. DNA of the CDR3: TGCGCCAGCTCCGCGCAAGGGGTCAATTCACCCCTCCACTTT.